The source of this T cell receptor (beta chain) is a study of blood T cell repertoires in COVID-19. Across the study: Specimens from acute and convalescent COVID-19 originated in the United States, Italy and Spain. T cells, B-cell-depleted T cells, or PBMCs supplied cDNA or gDNA.

Germline trimming cut 6 bases from V and 5 bases from J; bases unmatched to any gene: 9. There are 14 residues in the CDR3. The germline V gene has CDR1 SGHAT and CDR2 FQNNGV. Original data processing: By means of reference gene primer amplification, nucleated cell counts were estimated. Some clones are missing from TCRdb's copy, which holds only in-frame ones; the method was immunoSEQ multiplex PCR. Clone size and the V and J calls come from that table; the DNA yielded D and trimming. Of about 58,000 clones detected, around 85% appear once; the ten largest clones hold 15% to 20%. This TCR came from a human donor in a cohort sampled during active COVID-19. Sequenced sample: peripheral blood. The V call is TRBV11-2, the J call TRBJ2-7; 8 nucleotides align to TRBD1. The CDR3 nucleotides are TGTGCCAGCAGTTCAAGGGGACAGGAGGACGAGCAGTACTTC. It codes for CASSSRGQEDEQYF.